The TCR beta chain under discussion was sequenced for a study of vaccination and CD4 T cells after COVID-19. Study context: Blood was drawn a median 72 days post second dose, range 14 to 241. Researchers treated cells with overlapping spike peptides taken from SARS-CoV-2, HCoV-NL63, HCoV-OC43 and HCoV-229E.

Treatment noted: approximately nine-day PBMC culture with coronavirus spike peptide pools or control peptides (ViraFEST assay). According to the study, CD4+ T cells from the unexposed donor were gathered ahead of the COVID-19 pandemic (2011-2018). General study points: Spike mono-reactivity marked 304 of 307 vaccine-specific clones in convalescent patients.

By frequency in the sample, this clonotype is large (0.1 to 1%). As yet, its antigen is unknown. The Oncomine TCR Beta short-read assay sequenced DNA from cultured CD4+ T cells. Genomic DNA was isolated from CD4+ T cells that had been cultured. TCRdb redid the calling of the PCR reads with MiXCR, one entry per CDR3 protein. Among under 7,500 distinct CDR3 sequences listed, about 41% were seen once. The CDR3 contains 12 residues. V was clipped by 5 bases and J by 5 bases, with 8 bases between them. CDR1 is MRHNA and CDR2 is SNTAGT in the germline V gene. Sequenced sample: CD4+ T cells from blood, cultured in vitro. V is TRBV6-4 and J is TRBJ2-3; D remains ambiguous. This receptor was taken from a human donor in good health. The CDR3 DNA is TGTGCCAGCAGTCCCACGGGAGATACGCAGTATTTT. Translating it yields CASSPTGDTQYF.